Below are 13 T cell receptor beta chains sequenced from a single sample in a study of blood T cell repertoires in COVID-19. The data were produced by immunoSEQ multiplex PCR, yet TCRdb's version contains in-frame clones alone and is incomplete. The sample carries some 170,000 clones, roughly 89% recorded once. Sequenced material: peripheral blood. These receptors were obtained from a woman between 45 and 60 years old with acute or convalescent COVID-19.

The chain is built from TRBV19 and TRBJ2-5, with 10 bases aligning to TRBD1. V dropped 3 bases and J dropped 2; count of bases not matched to a gene: 15. Germline V lookup: CDR1 LNHDA, CDR2 SQIVND (reference sequence). The CDR3 is made up of 19 amino acids. This CDR3 reads CASSMGWTGGAVMQETQYF. The CDR3 DNA is TGTGCCAGTAGTATGGGGTGGACAGGGGGGGCCGTAATGCAAGAGACCCAGTACTTC.

The chain joins TRBV4-1 to TRBJ1-5, with D perhaps TRBD1 (6 bases). Trimming left V 0 bases short and J 4 bases short, with 10 bases between. CDR1 MGHRA and CDR2 YSYEKL come from the germline V gene. The CDR3 extends over 15 amino acids. The CDR3 is CASSQESRGNQPQHF. Written as DNA, the CDR3 is TGCGCCAGCAGCCAAGAATCCAGGGGTAATCAGCCCCAGCATTTT.

This chain uses TRBV12-3 or TRBV12-4 with TRBJ1-5; 11 bases are a match to TRBD1. This CDR3 has 13 residues. V shed 5 bases, J shed 7 bases, and the junction held 1 base outside the gene matches. This CDR3 reads CASSRTGGQPQHF. The CDR3 DNA is TGTGCCAGCAGTAGGACAGGGGGCCAGCCCCAGCATTTT.

The V call is TRBV13, the J call TRBJ2-1; a weak D match, TRBD2 (8 bases). In germline, CDR1 is PRHDT, CDR2 FYEKMQ (reference sequence). Between the trimmed V and J ends, which lost 0 bases and 10 bases, there was a span of 16 bases. The CDR3 runs 15 residues. The DNA for the CDR3 is TGTGCCAGCAGCTTAGGCGGGAGGGGGCGGAGGGAGCAGTTCTTC. Translating it yields CASSLGGRGRREQFF.

The chain employs TRBV5-1 and TRBJ1-6; D is uncertain. Germline V gives CDR1 SGHRS, CDR2 YFSETQ. The ends were cut back, 4 bases at V and 12 bases at J, with 14 bases in the middle. The CDR3 has 13 residues. The DNA for the CDR3 is TGCGCCAGCAGCCGCATCCCCCAGGAACCCCTCCACTTT. Encoded protein: CASSRIPQEPLHF.

CDR3 amino acids: CASTPWGKRGFTYEQYF. CDR3 coding DNA: TGTGCCAGTACTCCCTGGGGCAAGCGGGGGTTTACCTACGAGCAGTACTTC. The rearrangement links TRBV19 to TRBJ2-7; 8 bases map to TRBD2. CDR3 size: 17 residues. Germline loops: CDR1 LNHDA, CDR2 SQIVND (reference sequence). The ends lost 7 bases at V and 2 bases at J; junction bases unmatched: 16.

In this sample, this clone turned up a few times. The chain is built from TRBV19 and TRBJ1-2, with 12 bases aligning to TRBD1. V shed 4 bases and J 8 bases; nucleotides not matched to a gene: 8. CDR1 and CDR2 (germline): LNHDA, SQIVND (reference sequence). The CDR3 is made up of 15 amino acids. CDR3 DNA sequence: TGTGCCAGTAGTACCGGGACAGGGGGCGCGTCCGGCTACACCTTC. It codes for CASSTGTGGASGYTF.

The chain combines TRBV4-1 with TRBJ2-4; TRBD1 is a possible D gene (6 bases). The germline V gene encodes CDR1 MGHRA and CDR2 YSYEKL. Trimming removed 8 bases at V and 8 bases at J, with 13 bases between. The CDR3 has 12 amino acids. DNA of the CDR3: TGCGCCAGCGGGGTAGGGGGAGACATTCAGTACTTC. Protein: CASGVGGDIQYF.

This clone has only one observation. The rearrangement links TRBV18 to TRBJ2-1; 12 nucleotides agree with TRBD2. With 2 bases clipped from V and 10 bases from J, the junction kept 15 bases outside the gene matches. Germline CDR1 reads KGHSH; CDR2 reads LQKENI. There are 18 residues in the CDR3. The CDR3 DNA reads TGTGCCAGCTCACCAACCGGAGGGACTAGCGGGCCCCGAGGGGAGCAGTTCTTC. Residues: CASSPTGGTSGPRGEQFF.

This clone was counted a single time. The rearrangement links TRBV9 to TRBJ1-2; weak D call: TRBD1 (5 bases). V was cut by 4 bases and J by 5 bases, with 15 bases left in between. The CDR3 loop spans 14 amino acids. Germline V gene data show CDR1 as SGDLS and CDR2 as YYNGEE. The CDR3 spells CASSPWDSEYGYTF. The CDR3 DNA reads as TGTGCCAGCAGCCCTTGGGACTCCGAGTATGGCTACACCTTC.

V gene TRBV6-5 combines with J gene TRBJ1-6; 9 nucleotides agree with TRBD1. J gave up 7 bases and V 7 bases, and 5 bases lay outside the gene matches. This CDR3 region has 14 residues. Germline V lookup: CDR1 MNHEY, CDR2 SVGAGI. The CDR3: CASTGTGKNSPLHF. CDR3 bases: TGTGCCAGCACTGGGACAGGGAAGAATTCACCCCTCCACTTT.

This chain connects TRBV19 to TRBJ2-7; tentative D call: TRBD1 (5 bases). The germline V and J ends were trimmed by 6 bases and 5 bases, with 11 bases remaining between them. The CDR3 has 12 residues. The germline gives CDR1 LNHDA, CDR2 SQIVND (reference sequence). The CDR3 reads CASRQGNHEQYF. The CDR3, as DNA: TGTGCCAGTAGGCAGGGTAACCACGAGCAGTACTTC. Drawing the rest from reference TRBV19 and TRBJ2-7, the complete variable domain is DGGITQSPKYLFRKEGQNVTLSCEQNLNHDAMYWYRQDPGQGLRLIYYSQIVNDFQKGDIAEGYSVSREKKESFPLTVTSAQKNPTAFYLCASRQGNHEQYFGPGTRLTVT.

This chain uses TRBV9 with TRBJ2-1; the match to TRBD1 covers 7 bases. In germline, CDR1 is SGDLS, CDR2 YYNGEE. This CDR3 is 16 amino acids long. V lost 0 bases, J lost 4 bases, and 7 bases stayed unmatched. The CDR3 reads CASSVDWTGVYNEQFF. DNA for the CDR3: TGTGCCAGCAGCGTAGATTGGACAGGAGTATACAATGAGCAGTTCTTC. The full variable domain, with the rest looked up from reference TRBV9 and TRBJ2-1, is DSGVTQTPKHLITATGQRVTLRCSPRSGDLSVYWYQQSLDQGLQFLIQYYNGEERAKGNILERFSAQQFPDLHSELNLSSLELGDSALYFCASSVDWTGVYNEQFFGPGTRLTVL.